This T cell receptor (beta chain) was sequenced for a study of T cells after yellow fever vaccination. Study summary: Fractions of limited cellularity were prepared by means of SMART-Seq v4 Ultra Low Input. Regarding the study as a whole: A small proportion of clonotypes was detected in both the CD4 and CD8 compartments.

Researchers made TCR cDNA using 5'RACE template switching, and this step added a universal primer site and UMIs. TCRdb re-called the 5' RACE reads with MiXCR, one entry per CDR3 protein. The data show about 300,000 distinct CDR3 sequences, with around 10% seen just once and about 3% held by the top ten. This clonotype showed up just a few times. No antigen is known for it. This sequence was found in a man aged 18-30 years who received the YFV17D yellow fever vaccine. Sequenced material: CD4+ T cells sorted from PBMCs, taken 5 days after the yellow fever booster vaccination.

For the CDR3, the DNA is TGTGCCAGCAGTTACACACAGGGAAATAATTCACCCCTCCACTTT. Protein sequence: CASSYTQGNNSPLHF. This sequence joins TRBV6-5 and TRBJ1-6; TRBD1 is a possible D gene (6 bases). CDR3 size: 15 residues. CDR1 and CDR2 (germline): MNHEY, SVGAGI. V was clipped by 2 bases and J by 5 bases, with 10 bases between them.